This T cell receptor (beta chain) derives from a study of blood T cells in healthy people across ages. V lost 4 bases and J lost 2, with 7 bases in between. The CDR3 length is 12 residues. The germline V gene has CDR1 SQVTM and CDR2 ANQGSEA. Primed by a sample-barcoded 5' primer and a J-beta primer mix, a second PCR proceeded for 7 to 11 cycles. MiXCR was run by TCRdb on the 5' RACE reads, yielding one entry per CDR3 protein. Of 600,000 to 850,000 distinct CDR3 sequences listed, 25% are singletons. Another study also made use of these data, one on T cells of mothers and their children.

The V call is TRBV29-1, the J call TRBJ2-3; D uncertain. The TCR originated in a boy aged 5-17 years in good health. Sequencing used blood. CDR3 in DNA: TGCAGCGTTGCCGACGACACAGATACGCAGTATTTT. Translation: CSVADDTDTQYF.